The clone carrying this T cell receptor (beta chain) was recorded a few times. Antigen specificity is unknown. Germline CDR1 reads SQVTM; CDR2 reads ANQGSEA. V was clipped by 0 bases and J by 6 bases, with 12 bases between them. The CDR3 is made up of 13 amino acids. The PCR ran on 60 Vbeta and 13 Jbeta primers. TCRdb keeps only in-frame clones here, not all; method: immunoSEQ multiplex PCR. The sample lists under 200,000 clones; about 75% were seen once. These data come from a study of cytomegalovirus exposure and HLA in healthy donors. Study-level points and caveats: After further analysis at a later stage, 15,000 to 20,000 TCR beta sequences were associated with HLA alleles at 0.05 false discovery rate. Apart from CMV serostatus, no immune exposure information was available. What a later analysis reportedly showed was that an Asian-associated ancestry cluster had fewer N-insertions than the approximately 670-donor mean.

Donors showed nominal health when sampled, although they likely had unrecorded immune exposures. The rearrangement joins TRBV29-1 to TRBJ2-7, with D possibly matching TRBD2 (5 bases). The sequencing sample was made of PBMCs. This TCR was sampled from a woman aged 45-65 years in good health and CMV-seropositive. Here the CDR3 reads CSVEERRGFEQYF. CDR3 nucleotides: TGCAGCGTTGAAGAAAGAAGAGGGTTCGAGCAGTACTTC.